Here is one T cell receptor (beta chain) with its context. These data come from a study of blood T cell repertoires in COVID-19. Looking at the study overall: Acute-phase and convalescent COVID-19 samples originated in the United States, Italy and Spain. Nucleic acid was either cDNA or gDNA, and it came from T cells, B-cell-depleted T cells, or PBMCs.

The V gene end was trimmed by 9 bases and the J gene end by 5 bases; junction bases not matched to a gene: 15. Looked up from germline, CDR1 is LNHDA and CDR2 is SQIVND (reference sequence). The CDR3 length is 17 residues. In the authors' workflow: Quantification of nucleated cells was approximated via reference gene primer amplification. Measured with immunoSEQ multiplex PCR; TCRdb has only the in-frame clones, and not every one. Clone size and V and J calls were adopted from that table, with D and trimming inferred from the DNA. The sample records roughly 250,000 clones, approximately 85% being singletons.

The chain couples TRBV19 to TRBJ2-6; 8 bases align to TRBD1. Sequencing used peripheral blood. The sequence was obtained from a woman between 25 and 40 years old with acute or convalescent COVID-19. CDR3 protein: CASKGGRRQGWANVLTF. The CDR3 DNA reads as TGTGCCAGCAAAGGGGGCAGAAGACAGGGGTGGGCCAACGTCCTGACTTTC.